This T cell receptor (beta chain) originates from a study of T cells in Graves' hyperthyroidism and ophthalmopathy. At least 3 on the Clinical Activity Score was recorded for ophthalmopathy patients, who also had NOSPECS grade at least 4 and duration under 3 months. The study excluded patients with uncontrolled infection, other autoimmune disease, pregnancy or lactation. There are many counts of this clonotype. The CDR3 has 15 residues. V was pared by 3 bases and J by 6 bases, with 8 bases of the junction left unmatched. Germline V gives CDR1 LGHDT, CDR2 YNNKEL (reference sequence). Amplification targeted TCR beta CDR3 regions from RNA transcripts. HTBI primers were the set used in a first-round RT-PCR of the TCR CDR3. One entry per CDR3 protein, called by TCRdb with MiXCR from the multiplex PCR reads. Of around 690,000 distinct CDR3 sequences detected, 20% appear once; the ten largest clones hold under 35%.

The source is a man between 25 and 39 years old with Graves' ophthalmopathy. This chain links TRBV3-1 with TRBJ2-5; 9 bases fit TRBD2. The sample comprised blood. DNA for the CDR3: TGTGCCAGCAGCCATTTAGCGGGAGTTGAAAAGACCCAGTACTTC. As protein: CASSHLAGVEKTQYF.